This TCR beta chain originates from a study of metastatic and nonmetastatic thyroid tumors. Study in general: Across peripheral blood and tumor or nodule tissue samples taken from malignant and benign thyroid patients, the repertoires were compared with one another.

In the original analysis: A classifier of distant metastasis in papillary thyroid cancer was built from CDR3 differences (across clinicopathological groups). Through MiXCR, TCRdb re-clonotyped the PCR reads. These V and J calls rely on TCRdb rather than the paper's analysis. The table records about 93,000 clones, around 9.1% of them present only once. Study results and limitations: As reported, TCR beta diversity in blood and tumor was significantly higher in malignant thyroid tumors than in benign nodules.

This CDR3 spans 16 amino acids. The V segment lost 5 bases and the J segment 5 bases; nucleotides outside the gene matches: 11. The germline V gene has CDR1 MNHNS and CDR2 SASEGT. Patients underwent thyroid surgery, and none had received any treatment before it. This clone was observed at least ten times. The antigen remains unidentified. The genes are TRBV6-1 and TRBJ2-5, with TRBD2 matching over 10 bases. This TCR came from a female donor with papillary thyroid cancer or a benign thyroid nodule (not recorded which). Some clones in this sample may be carry-over from other donors' samples. Material for sequencing was blood. CDR3 amino acids: CASSPYPGTSVETQYF. The CDR3, as DNA: TGTGCCAGCAGTCCATACCCCGGGACTAGCGTGGAGACCCAGTACTTC.